These 8 T cell receptor beta chains were all obtained from the same sample, sequenced in a study of cytomegalovirus exposure and HLA in healthy donors. Use of 60 Vbeta and 13 Jbeta primers characterized the PCR. TCRdb keeps only in-frame clones here, not all; method: immunoSEQ multiplex PCR. In the table there are fewer than 75,000 clones, roughly 84% of which are singletons. Sequenced: PBMCs. The origin of the receptors is a woman under 40 in good health and CMV-seronegative.

The rearrangement links TRBV7-9 to TRBJ1-4; D ambiguous. V was clipped by 4 bases and J by 7 bases, with 13 bases between them. CDR1 SEHNR and CDR2 FQNEAQ come from the germline V gene (reference sequence). CDR3 length equals 14 residues. The CDR3 nucleotides read TGTGCCAGCAGCTCATTTAAATCAGGTGAAAAACTGTTTTTT. As protein: CASSSFKSGEKLFF.

The chain is built from TRBV6-6 and TRBJ1-2; perhaps TRBD1 as D (6 bases). Trimming stripped 3 bases from V and 6 bases from J, with 14 bases between. Germline values: CDR1 MNHNY, CDR2 SVGAGI (reference sequence). The CDR3 loop spans 14 amino acids. CDR3 residues: CASSYSGGTDGYTF. CDR3 nucleotides: TGTGCCAGCAGTTATTCTGGGGGCACCGATGGCTACACCTTC.

This clone was observed once. J is TRBJ2-5 and V is TRBV5-4; 7 bases are a match to TRBD2. The germline gives CDR1 SGHNT, CDR2 YYREEE (reference sequence). This CDR3 spans 16 amino acids. The J segment lost 11 bases and the V segment lost 4 bases, leaving 20 bases of the junction unmatched. This chain's CDR3 is CASSRWKDLAGREQYF. The CDR3 DNA is TGTGCCAGCAGCCGGTGGAAGGACCTTGCAGGGCGGGAGCAGTACTTC.

The chain carries TRBV6-1 and TRBJ2-7; tentatively, D is TRBD2 (7 bases). The CDR3 runs to 13 residues. V lost 3 bases to trimming and J lost 4 bases, with 10 bases between them. Germline values: CDR1 MNHNS, CDR2 SASEGT. DNA for the CDR3: TGTGCCAGCAGTGACGGGGGGCCTTACGAGCAGTACGTC. Translation: CASSDGGPYEQYV.

This clone appeared a single time. The chain has TRBV11-2 and TRBJ2-5; perhaps TRBD2 as D (6 bases). Per the germline V gene, CDR1 is SGHAT and CDR2 is FQNNGV. The ends were cut back, 5 bases at V and 2 bases at J, with 18 bases in the middle. The CDR3 is made up of 16 amino acids. CDR3 loop: CASSPNTGTPQETQYF. The DNA for the CDR3 is TGTGCCAGCAGCCCAAACACCGGGACTCCACAAGAGACCCAGTACTTC.

The rearrangement joins TRBV6-1 to TRBJ2-2, with D maybe TRBD1 (6 bases). Germline-derived CDR1 and CDR2 are MNHNS and SASEGT. The CDR3 is made up of 15 amino acids. Trimming removed 1 base at V and 6 bases at J, with 12 bases between. CDR3 coding DNA: TGTGCCAGCAGTGAAGAACAGGGAAAATCCGGGGAGCTGTTTTTT. It translates to CASSEEQGKSGELFF.

This clone is a singleton in its sample. CDR3 DNA sequence: TGTGCCAGCTCACCATCATCCGAGTCCTACGAGCAGTACTTC. Its protein product is CASSPSSESYEQYF. This chain joins TRBV18 and TRBJ2-5, with D unclear. The J call is doubtful: the DNA matches TRBJ2-7 better. Per the germline V gene, CDR1 is KGHSH and CDR2 is LQKENI. The CDR3 has 14 residues.

The V and J genes are TRBV5-4 and TRBJ2-4; D is possibly TRBD2 (5 bases). V lost 1 base and J lost 12, with 11 bases in between. The germline V gene encodes CDR1 SGHNT and CDR2 YYREEE (reference sequence). The CDR3 is 12 residues long. CDR3 loop: CASSLFPEAQYF. The CDR3 DNA is TGTGCCAGCAGCTTGTTTCCGGAGGCTCAGTACTTC.